This is a list of T cell receptor beta chains from one sample in a study of blood T cell repertoires in COVID-19. Using immunoSEQ multiplex PCR, the repertoire was profiled, and TCRdb retains in-frame clones only, with some absent. This sample has 300,000 or so clones, with around 85% found just once. Specimen: PBMCs or T cells enriched from blood (not recorded which). These receptors were collected from a woman between 35 and 50 years old with acute COVID-19. Each CDR3 is given with its conserved first and last residue. The order of the fields is D gene, V gene, J gene, clone size, CDR3 protein, CDR3 DNA. The D gene is left open where the match is weak. A clone size is listed for some rows: how often the clone was seen (once, few, many), or a class if it is expanded.

TRBD1,TRBV11-2,TRBJ1-6,-,CASSLVGDRGLPPVVPLHF,TGTGCCAGCAGCTTAGTAGGAGACAGGGGGCTACCTCCGGTAGTACCCCTCCACTTT
TRBD2,TRBV24-1,TRBJ2-4,-,CATKGLAETNIQYF,TGTGCCACCAAAGGGCTAGCGGAGACAAACATTCAGTACTTC
TRBD1,TRBV29-1,TRBJ1-2,-,CSVFARDSQTNYGYTF,TGCAGCGTTTTCGCCCGGGACAGCCAGACTAACTATGGCTACACCTTC
-,TRBV7-2,TRBJ1-2,-,CASSLDGLPGQTYGYTF,TGTGCCAGCAGCTTAGATGGGCTACCGGGACAAACCTATGGCTACACCTTC
-,TRBV10-3,TRBJ1-1,-,CAIRERVVTEAFF,TGTGCCATCAGAGAGAGAGTTGTCACTGAAGCTTTCTTT
TRBD2,TRBV5-4,TRBJ2-3,-,CASSLGSGGHTDTQYF,TGTGCCAGCAGCTTGGGGTCGGGGGGTCACACAGATACGCAGTATTTT
TRBD1,TRBV19,TRBJ2-3,-,CASSDRGLTDTQYF,TGTGCCAGTAGCGACAGGGGGCTCACAGATACGCAGTATTTT
TRBD1,TRBV5-4,TRBJ2-2,-,CASSLGRGLNTGELFF,TGTGCCAGCAGCTTGGGCAGGGGGCTGAACACCGGGGAGCTGTTTTTT
TRBD1,TRBV19,TRBJ1-1,-,CASSTWTGVSFLFF,TGTGCCAGTAGTACATGGACAGGGGTAAGCTTCCTCTTCTTT
-,TRBV11-2,TRBJ2-2,-,CASSLGVTGELFF,TGTGCCAGCAGCTTAGGCGTCACCGGGGAGCTGTTTTTT
-,TRBV28,TRBJ2-1,-,CASSLAHSSFANEQFF,TGTGCCAGCAGTTTAGCCCATTCTAGTTTTGCCAATGAGCAGTTCTTC
-,TRBV5-1,TRBJ2-2,-,CASSPIISRGTNTGELFF,TGCGCCAGCAGCCCCATTATAAGTAGGGGAACGAACACCGGGGAGCTGTTTTTT
TRBD2,TRBV7-2,TRBJ2-7,-,CASSPREGGSYEQYF,TGTGCCAGCAGCCCGCGGGAGGGAGGCTCCTACGAGCAGTACTTC
-,TRBV20-1,TRBJ1-5,-,CSASQAGDQPQHF,TGTAGTGCTAGTCAGGCAGGGGATCAGCCCCAGCATTTT
-,TRBV19,TRBJ1-2,-,CASSPRGAGYGYTF,TGTGCCAGTAGCCCCAGGGGTGCGGGCTATGGCTACACCTTC
-,TRBV7-3,TRBJ2-5,-,CASSLRGLGYQETQYF,TGTGCCAGCAGCTTAAGGGGGCTAGGGTACCAAGAGACCCAGTACTTC
-,TRBV7-9,TRBJ2-3,-,CASSLVPYEDTQYF,TGTGCCAGCAGCTTAGTTCCGTATGAGGATACGCAGTATTTT
-,TRBV3-1/TRBV3-2,TRBJ2-1,-,CASSLSGGSYNEQFF,TGTGCCAGCAGCCTTAGTGGAGGTTCCTACAATGAGCAGTTCTTC
-,TRBV6-1,TRBJ1-5,-,CASSLTPQPQHF,TGTGCCAGCAGCCTCACTCCCCAGCCCCAGCATTTT
-,TRBV5-1,TRBJ1-1,-,CASSLSGSGGTEAFF,TGCGCCAGCAGCTTGAGCGGTTCGGGGGGCACTGAAGCTTTCTTT
-,TRBV1,TRBJ1-5,few,CTSSENRGLRSYSNQPQHF,TGCACCAGCAGCGAGAACAGGGGGCTTCGCTCTTATAGCAATCAGCCCCAGCATTTT
-,TRBV10-3,TRBJ1-2,-,CAISDAREEGYTF,TGTGCCATCAGTGATGCACGCGAGGAGGGCTACACCTTC
TRBD1,TRBV6-5,TRBJ1-6,-,CASSYSQGVNSPLHF,TGTGCCAGCAGTTACTCGCAGGGGGTCAACTCACCCCTCCACTTT
TRBD2,TRBV4-3,TRBJ2-3,few,CASSPMTSGTDTQYF,TGCGCCAGCAGCCCCATGACTAGCGGCACAGATACGCAGTATTTT
TRBD1,TRBV10-3,TRBJ2-3,-,CAISGQGFTDTQYF,TGTGCCATCAGCGGACAGGGATTCACAGATACGCAGTATTTT
TRBD1,TRBV7-9,TRBJ1-2,-,CASSYLADRVNYGYTF,TGTGCCAGCAGCTACCTAGCTGACAGGGTCAACTATGGCTACACCTTC
-,TRBV13,TRBJ2-7,-,CASSLVGAGRNSYEQYF,TGTGCCAGCAGCTTAGTGGGTGCGGGACGGAACTCCTACGAGCAGTACTTC
TRBD2,TRBV9,TRBJ2-3,-,CASSASGRATDTQYF,TGTGCCAGCAGTGCCAGCGGGAGGGCCACAGATACGCAGTATTTT
-,TRBV5-5,TRBJ1-5,-,CASSPGTLDNQPQHF,TGTGCCAGCAGCCCAGGGACACTAGATAATCAGCCCCAGCATTTT
-,TRBV15,TRBJ2-5,-,CATSARAGAAVGKETQYF,TGTGCCACCAGCGCCCGAGCGGGTGCCGCGGTTGGGAAAGAGACCCAGTACTTC
-,TRBV28,TRBJ1-2,-,CASSHDQGTYGYTF,TGTGCCAGCAGCCACGATCAGGGGACCTATGGCTACACCTTC
-,TRBV12-3/TRBV12-4,TRBJ1-2,once,CASTLGGAGGYTF,TGTGCCAGCACCTTAGGGGGGGCCGGGGGCTACACCTTC
-,TRBV18,TRBJ1-2,-,CASSPPGQLYGYTF,TGTGCCAGCTCGCCCCCCGGACAGCTCTATGGCTACACCTTC
-,TRBV2,TRBJ2-1,-,CASSEQGNNEQFF,TGTGCCAGCAGTGAACAGGGAAACAATGAGCAGTTCTTC
-,TRBV5-1,TRBJ2-5,-,CASSQGQETQYF,TGCGCCAGCAGCCAGGGGCAAGAGACCCAGTACTTC
TRBD2,TRBV6-1,TRBJ2-1,-,CASSEARTSGSSSYNEQFF,TGTGCCAGCAGTGAAGCTCGGACTAGCGGGTCCAGCTCCTACAATGAGCAGTTCTTC
TRBD2,TRBV10-3,TRBJ2-3,-,CAISESVASGGVEYF,TGTGCCATCAGTGAGTCGGTGGCTAGCGGGGGCGTGGAGTATTTT
-,TRBV5-1,TRBJ1-1,-,CASSLTGLNTEAFF,TGCGCCAGCAGCTTGACAGGCCTGAACACTGAAGCTTTCTTT
TRBD2,TRBV12-5,TRBJ2-3,-,CASGLVLAAQYF,TGTGCTAGTGGTTTGGTACTAGCGGCGCAGTATTTT
TRBD1,TRBV29-1,TRBJ1-2,-,CSVEDRGQDLYGYTF,TGCAGCGTTGAAGATCGGGGACAGGACCTCTATGGCTACACCTTC
-,TRBV4-1,TRBJ2-1,-,CASSQLNRANEQFF,TGCGCCAGCAGCCAACTGAACAGGGCCAATGAGCAGTTCTTC
TRBD1,TRBV7-2,TRBJ1-1,-,CASSLRLRGPNTEAFF,TGTGCCAGCAGCTTACGCTTGAGGGGGCCGAACACTGAAGCTTTCTTT
-,TRBV12-3/TRBV12-4,TRBJ1-2,-,CASIVGARYTF,TGTGCCAGCATAGTGGGGGCCCGCTACACCTTC
TRBD1,TRBV7-9,TRBJ1-6,-,CASSLAAIVTGFYSPLHF,TGTGCCAGCAGCTTAGCCGCGATTGTGACAGGGTTTTATTCACCCCTCCACTTT
TRBD1,TRBV6-1,TRBJ1-5,-,CASSEPRDRRFYQPQHF,TGTGCCAGCAGTGAACCCCGGGACAGAAGGTTCTATCAGCCCCAGCATTTT
-,TRBV2,TRBJ1-5,-,CASSERTQLSNQPQHF,TGTGCCAGCAGTGAAAGAACCCAACTTAGCAATCAGCCCCAGCATTTT
-,TRBV4-2,TRBJ1-5,-,CASSQDFTESNQPQHF,TGTGCCAGCAGCCAAGATTTCACAGAAAGCAATCAGCCCCAGCATTTT
TRBD1,TRBV6-5,TRBJ2-7,few,CASSYLFRGRGHEQYF,TGTGCCAGCAGTTACTTATTTCGGGGCAGGGGGCACGAGCAGTACTTC
-,TRBV19,TRBJ1-2,-,CASSSAPAGRQIF,TGTGCCAGTAGTTCAGCTCCGGCGGGACGGCAAATCTTC
TRBD2,TRBV4-2,TRBJ2-1,-,CASSQETGGSYNEQFF,TGTGCCAGCAGCCAAGAAACGGGGGGGTCCTACAATGAGCAGTTCTTC
-,TRBV10-3,TRBJ2-1,-,CAIRRDHEQFF,TGTGCCATACGGCGGGACCATGAGCAGTTCTTC
TRBD1,TRBV4-2,TRBJ1-5,-,CASSQGAQGGNQPQHF,TGTGCCAGCAGCCAAGGGGCACAGGGGGGAAATCAGCCCCAGCATTTT
TRBD2,TRBV29-1,TRBJ2-4,-,CSARGLAGNIQYF,TGCAGCGCTCGGGGACTAGCGGGAAACATTCAGTACTTC
-,TRBV28,TRBJ1-2,-,CASSLGGSYGYTF,TGTGCCAGCTCCTTAGGCGGCTCCTATGGCTACACCTTC
TRBD1,TRBV29-1,TRBJ1-1,-,CSVELRQGLKEAFF,TGCAGCGTTGAATTGAGACAGGGCCTAAAAGAAGCTTTCTTT
TRBD1,TRBV6-5,TRBJ1-2,-,CASSYRTGDGYTF,TGTGCCAGCAGTTACCGGACAGGGGATGGCTACACCTTC
TRBD1,TRBV19,TRBJ1-5,few,CASSIRGQGNQPQHF,TGTGCCAGTAGTATACGGGGACAGGGTAATCAGCCCCAGCATTTT